This section outlines one T cell receptor beta chain sequence together with its context. This record belongs to a study of blood T cell repertoires in COVID-19. The overall study: The United States, Italy and Spain provided the acute and convalescent COVID-19 samples. PBMCs, B-cell-depleted T cells, or T cells were the source of the cDNA or gDNA that made up the material.

The CDR3 is 15 residues long. V was pared by 5 bases and J by 8 bases, with 14 bases of the junction left unmatched. Per germline, CDR1 LNHDA and CDR2 SQIVND (reference sequence). In the authors' workflow: How many nucleated cells were present was estimated from reference gene primer amplification. Some clones are missing from TCRdb's copy, which holds only in-frame ones; the method was immunoSEQ multiplex PCR. V and J calls and clone size follow that table, whereas D and trimming were derived from the DNA. Of about 270,000 clones in the sample, approximately 86% were seen once. The sequence was collected from a man aged 35 to 55 with active or convalescent COVID-19. Sequencing was carried out using peripheral blood. The V and J genes are TRBV19 and TRBJ1-2, with TRBD1 identical over 7 bases. This CDR3 reads CASSSSQGIVGGYTF. CDR3 nucleotides: TGTGCCAGTAGTTCCTCACAGGGGATCGTTGGCGGCTACACCTTC.